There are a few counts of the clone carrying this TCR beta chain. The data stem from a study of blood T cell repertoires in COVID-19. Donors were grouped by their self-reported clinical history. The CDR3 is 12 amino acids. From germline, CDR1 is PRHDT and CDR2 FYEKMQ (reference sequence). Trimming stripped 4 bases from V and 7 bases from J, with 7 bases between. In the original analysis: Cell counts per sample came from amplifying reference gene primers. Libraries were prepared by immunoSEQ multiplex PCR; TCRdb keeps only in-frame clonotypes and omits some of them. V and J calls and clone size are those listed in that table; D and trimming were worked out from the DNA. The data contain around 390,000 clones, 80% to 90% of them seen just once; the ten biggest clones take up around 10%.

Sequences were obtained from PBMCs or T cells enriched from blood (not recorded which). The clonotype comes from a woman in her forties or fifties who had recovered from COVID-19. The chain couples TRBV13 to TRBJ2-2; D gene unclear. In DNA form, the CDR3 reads TGTGCCAGCAGCTCCCGCGGCGGGGAGCTGTTTTTT. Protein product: CASSSRGGELFF.